Described below is a single T cell receptor (beta chain) sequence and its context. The source of the sample is a study of T-cell reconstitution after alpha-beta-depleted transplantation in children. The library targeted TCRbeta and was prepared with unique molecular identifiers. TCRdb processed the PCR reads anew with MiXCR; each CDR3 protein has one entry. The data contain hundreds of thousands of distinct CDR3 sequences, around a third of them singletons. After removal of 8 bases from V and 7 bases from J, the junction contained 13 bases not matched to a gene. CDR3 length: 15 residues. Germline CDR1 and CDR2: PRHDT and FYEKMQ (reference sequence).

The chain links TRBV13 to TRBJ1-4, with 7 positions matching TRBD1. The sequence was collected from a human donor who donated a stem cell graft to a child with aplastic anemia. The sequencing used PBMCs from the stem cell graft donor, collected from the stem cell graft. CDR3 DNA: TGTGCCAGCGGAGACAGGGCCCTCTGGGGTGAAAAACTGTTTTTT. This gives the protein CASGDRALWGEKLFF.